Below, 6 T cell receptor beta chains from the same sample are listed, as sequenced in a study of read filtering for tumor transcriptome and immune sequencing. The library was built from roughly 400 ng RNA with molecular barcoded adaptors for alpha/delta and beta/gamma chains. Using its own MiXCR run on the reads, TCRdb lists one record per CDR3 protein. The sample has under 150,000 distinct CDR3 sequences, about 13% seen once. Sequenced material: a population of CD138-negative cells sorted from bone marrow. The source of these receptors is a donor at least 40 years old with multiple myeloma.

In this sample, this clonotype turned up many times. The J gene is TRBJ2-1, the V gene TRBV7-2; D is unclear. CDR3 length: 15 residues. CDR1 is SGHTA and CDR2 is FQGNSA in the germline V gene. V dropped 4 bases and J dropped 8 bases, with 18 bases sitting between them. The CDR3 sequence is CASSSWDPWQDEQFF. The CDR3 region has the DNA TGTGCCAGCAGCTCCTGGGATCCGTGGCAGGATGAGCAGTTCTTC.

This clonotype was seen at least ten times. The CDR3 protein is CASSRARTVEAFF. DNA of the CDR3: TGTGCCAGCAGTAGGGCTCGGACAGTCGAAGCTTTCTTT. The chain carries TRBV27 and TRBJ1-1, with D possibly matching TRBD1 (6 bases). The CDR3 has 13 residues. Germline V CDR1 and CDR2: MNHEY, SMNVEV (reference sequence). V lost 5 bases, J lost 8 bases, and 15 bases lay in between.

The table lists this clonotype with many counts. The V gene is TRBV18, the J gene TRBJ1-4; D remains unclear. Germline V CDR1 and CDR2: KGHSH, LQKENI. CDR3 length: 16 amino acids. The V gene lost 3 bases and the J gene lost 7 bases, with 18 bases spanning the gap. The chain's CDR3 is CASSPISGSGVEKLFF. The CDR3, as DNA: TGTGCCAGCTCACCGATTTCCGGGAGTGGAGTTGAAAAACTGTTTTTT.

In its sample, this clonotype was seen many times. The V and J genes are TRBV5-1 and TRBJ2-1; 14 bases align to TRBD2. V trimming: 3 bases; J trimming: 5 bases; junction bases outside the gene matches: 1. The germline V gene has CDR1 SGHRS and CDR2 YFSETQ. The CDR3 consists of 15 residues. CDR3 in amino acids: CASSWGLAGDNEQFF. The CDR3 nucleotides are TGCGCCAGCAGCTGGGGACTAGCGGGGGACAATGAGCAGTTCTTC.

Ten or more counts support this clonotype. CDR3 protein: CSARETSQVRFF. DNA for the CDR3: TGCAGTGCTAGAGAAACCTCCCAAGTTCGGTTCTTC. The chain recombines TRBV20-1 with TRBJ2-1; D call uncertain. V was trimmed by 0 bases and J by 15 bases, leaving 15 bases between them. In germline, CDR1 is DFQATT, CDR2 SNEGSKA (reference sequence). The CDR3 has 12 residues.

In its sample, this clonotype was seen many times. J is TRBJ2-1 and V is TRBV20-1; either TRBD1 or TRBD2 may fit D (5 bases each). V was clipped by 3 bases and J by 10 bases, with 13 bases between them. This CDR3 region has 12 residues. The germline gives CDR1 DFQATT, CDR2 SNEGSKA (reference sequence). CDR3 residues: CSASWVGEEQFF. In DNA, the CDR3 is TGCAGTGCTAGTTGGGTAGGGGAGGAGCAGTTCTTC.